This T cell receptor (beta chain) was sequenced in a study of blood T cell repertoires in COVID-19 (dated by TCRdb to the early 2020s). For the wider study: Samples from collaborators originated in the United States, Italy and Spain and spanned both the acute and convalescent phases of COVID-19. The prospective study material was composed of cDNA or gDNA derived from T cells, B-cell-depleted T cells, or PBMCs. The dataset comprised deeply sampled blood TCRbeta repertoires from subjects exposed to, actively infected with, or recovered from COVID-19. The repertoires were released in a freely available public database meant as a resource for research on the immune response to SARS-CoV-2. The samples were drawn from the first 160 participants of the ongoing ImmuneRACE study and from under 1,500 subjects provided by 6 global collaborators. Nearly every sample came with metadata listing a de-identified subject ID, COVID-19 status, age in years and sex. HLA class I and class II types, where available, came from metadata supplied by the sample provider rather than from assay-based typing. What the authors observed across the whole study: The amount of clinical and demographic metadata varied by source and participant and was provided uncurated.

This clone was picked up a small number of times. Its cognate antigen has yet to be identified. The sample holds no much larger clone one base away, and base qualities are not on file. TCRbeta CDR3 regions were amplified from genomic DNA by means of the immunoSEQ Assay, a bias-controlled multiplex PCR. The study's own analysis went as follows. The number of nucleated cells in each sample was estimated from the amplification of reference gene primers within the assay. To quantify the absolute abundance of each unique TCRbeta CDR3 rearrangement, sequence reads were collapsed and filtered. For each sample, productive Simpson clonality was calculated as the square root of Simpson's diversity index over productive rearrangements. TCRdb stores this immuneACCESS table with in-frame sequences only. Part of the clones is absent; in the studies checked, under half of the shortfall reflects unresolved V genes, and no reason is known for the rest. For V, J and clone size, that table is used; D and trimming come from the DNA. The sample data list around 140,000 clones, and 80% of these were observed just once. Of the sample, around 3.8% is held by the ten largest clones.

Samples from volunteer blood donors who had recovered from COVID-19 were contributed by a second Seattle source. Whole blood was collected in K2EDTA tubes by collaborating institutions according to the institutions' own protocols. Collaborator samples were shipped for TCRbeta analysis as frozen whole blood, isolated PBMCs, or DNA extracted from either sample type. The sequenced sample consisted of peripheral blood. The receptor was derived from a man between 65 and 80 years old who had recovered from COVID-19.

The nucleotide sequence is TGTGCCAGCAGCTTAGTGAGAGAAAATGAGCAGTTCTTC. Its amino acids are CASSLVRENEQFF. The rearranged chain carries TRBV7-9 and TRBJ2-1; the D gene assignment is ambiguous. Including cysteine and phenylalanine, the CDR3 has 13 amino acids. Only CDR3 DNA is held: 39 bases, read in frame from base 1. Reading the germline V gene (reference sequence) gives CDR1 SEHNR and CDR2 FQNEAQ. V drops 1 base and J drops 7 bases, leaving 8 bases in between.